Below are 27 T cell receptor beta chains sequenced from a single sample in a study of T-cell memory formation after mild COVID-19. TCRdb redid the calling of the 5' RACE reads with MiXCR, one entry per CDR3 protein. The sample includes 390,000 or so distinct CDR3 sequences, more than 15% of them seen just once. The sequencing input was PBMCs or a T cell subset sorted from them (not recorded which). All receptors derive from a young man who had mild COVID-19 (a few samples of this study predate the infection). Cell type and time point are not known.

This clonotype was seen a handful of times. The V call is TRBV28, the J call TRBJ2-7, with 7 bases fitting TRBD1. Trimming cost V 5 bases and J 4 bases; bases outside gene matches: 5. The CDR3 spans 13 residues. Germline-derived CDR1 and CDR2 are MDHEN and SYDVKM. CDR3 amino acids: CASSETGLYEQYV. CDR3 sequence (DNA): TGTGCCAGCAGTGAGACAGGGTTATACGAGCAGTACGTC.

This clonotype was counted once. The J gene is TRBJ1-1, the V gene TRBV30; 7 bases align to TRBD1. Germline V gene sequence: CDR1 GTSNPN, CDR2 SVGIG (reference sequence). V lost 5 bases to trimming and J lost 2 bases; unmatched junction nucleotides: 8. The CDR3 contains 14 residues. The CDR3 sequence is CAWDTTGSNTEAFF. The CDR3 DNA sequence: TGTGCCTGGGACACGACAGGGTCAAACACTGAAGCTTTCTTT.

The chain carries TRBV2 and TRBJ2-7; no clear D gene. Trimming pared 10 bases from V and 0 bases from J, leaving 10 bases between. Germline CDR1 and CDR2: SNHLY and FYNNEI. The CDR3 runs to 12 residues. The CDR3: CANNDGSYEQYV. The CDR3 coding sequence is TGTGCCAACAACGACGGCTCCTACGAGCAGTACGTC.

This clonotype was seen a few times. The chain has TRBV18 and TRBJ1-1; D ambiguous. The germline V and J ends were trimmed by 3 bases and 0 bases, with 8 bases remaining between them. Germline CDR1 and CDR2: KGHSH and LQKENI. The CDR3 length is 14 residues. The CDR3 region is CASSPTALNTEAFF. DNA for the CDR3: TGTGCCAGCTCACCTACCGCGCTGAACACTGAAGCTTTCTTT.

This clonotype was counted a few times. The rearrangement links TRBV7-3 to TRBJ2-3, with D possibly being TRBD1 (6 bases). The CDR3 loop spans 16 amino acids. Trimming took 5 bases from V and 0 from J, leaving 15 bases between them. Germline loops: CDR1 SGHTA, CDR2 FQGTGA. CDR3 nucleotides: TGTGCCAGCAGCGTCAACAGGGCCTCTAGCACAGATACGCAGTATTTT. Its translation is CASSVNRASSTDTQYF.

The V and J genes are TRBV30 and TRBJ1-4; D may be TRBD1 (6 bases). The V end was cut by 0 bases, the J end by 5 bases, with 16 bases between. CDR1 and CDR2 (germline): GTSNPN, SVGIG (reference sequence). The CDR3 loop spans 16 amino acids. The CDR3 DNA sequence: TGTGCCTGGAGTGTACTAGGGAGGGGGGCGAATGAAAAACTGTTTTTT. It is translated as CAWSVLGRGANEKLFF.

This clonotype turned up a few times. The chain recombines TRBV18 with TRBJ1-4; no clear D. There are 14 residues in the CDR3. The germline V gene encodes CDR1 KGHSH and CDR2 LQKENI. V gave up 2 bases and J gave up 6 bases, with 10 bases separating them. CDR3 residues: CASSPGAGYEKLFF. The CDR3 DNA is TGTGCCAGCTCACCAGGAGCGGGGTATGAAAAACTGTTTTTT.

This clonotype was observed a handful of times. V and J are TRBV20-1 and TRBJ1-3; possible D gene TRBD1, 6 bases. V lost 0 bases, J lost 0 bases, and 21 bases lay in between. The CDR3 length is 19 residues. Germline CDR1 and CDR2: DFQATT and SNEGSKA (reference sequence). The CDR3, as DNA: TGCAGTGCTAGAGATTCGTGGGCGGCCAGGGGACACTCTGGAAACACCATATATTTT. It codes for CSARDSWAARGHSGNTIYF.

The chain is built from TRBV7-2 and TRBJ2-3; D perhaps matches TRBD1 (5 bases). The CDR3 contains 14 residues. The V gene's germline CDR1 is SGHTA and CDR2 FQGNSA. Trimming pared 3 bases from V and 4 bases from J, leaving 11 bases between. CDR3 residues: CASSFGQPADTQYF. The CDR3 nucleotides read TGTGCCAGCAGCTTTGGACAACCTGCAGATACGCAGTATTTT.

This chain uses TRBV5-6 with TRBJ1-2, with 7 bases lining up with TRBD1. Germline V gene lookup returns CDR1 SGHDT and CDR2 YYEEEE. Germline trimming cut 4 bases from V and 7 bases from J; bases unmatched to any gene: 10. The CDR3 contains 14 residues. The CDR3 here is CASSLPGQPRGYTF. In DNA, the CDR3 is TGTGCCAGCAGCCTACCGGGACAGCCTCGTGGCTACACCTTC.

This clonotype was picked up a small number of times. This chain links TRBV7-9 with TRBJ2-1; maybe TRBD2 (7 bases). The CDR3 spans 16 residues. Germline lookup yields CDR1 SEHNR and CDR2 FQNEAQ (reference sequence). V lost 4 bases and J 7 bases, leaving 20 bases between the germline ends. The CDR3, as DNA: TGTGCCAGCAGCTCACGCTTGGGGGGGGCGGGGAATGAGCAGTTCTTC. Its translation is CASSSRLGGAGNEQFF.

This clonotype has a count of ten or more. The chain couples TRBV7-8 to TRBJ2-5; D is unclear. Germline lookup yields CDR1 SGHVS and CDR2 FQNEAQ. Trimming removed 4 bases from V and 3 bases from J, with 9 bases in between. This CDR3 has 13 amino acids. The CDR3 DNA reads TGTGCCAGCAGCTCCAGACTGAAAGAGACCCAGTACTTC. Translation gives CASSSRLKETQYF.

This chain links TRBV7-9 with TRBJ2-1; 7 bases align to TRBD2. V was clipped by 5 bases and J by 3 bases; unmatched bases: 7. The CDR3 has 15 residues. Germline V gene lookup returns CDR1 SEHNR and CDR2 FQNEAQ (reference sequence). The CDR3 protein is CASSQRDGIYNEQFF. The CDR3 DNA reads as TGTGCCAGCAGCCAGCGGGACGGAATCTACAATGAGCAGTTCTTC.

This clonotype has a handful of counts. The chain employs TRBV6-2 or TRBV6-3 and TRBJ1-1, with D unresolved. The CDR3 loop spans 12 amino acids. CDR1 and CDR2 from the germline V gene are MNHEY and SVGEGT. The V end was cut by 6 bases, the J end by 1 base, with 6 bases between. The CDR3 region has the DNA TGTGCCAGCAGGGACGGGAACACTGAAGCTTTCTTT. This codes for CASRDGNTEAFF.

The J gene is TRBJ2-1, the V gene TRBV5-1; D unresolved. The CDR3 totals 13 residues. V shed 0 bases and J shed 6 bases, with 7 bases lying between them. Germline V gene data show CDR1 as SGHRS and CDR2 as YFSETQ. CDR3 loop: CASSLGGLNEQFF. The CDR3 coding sequence is TGCGCCAGCAGCTTGGGAGGTCTCAATGAGCAGTTCTTC.

This clonotype was counted a few times. The genes are TRBV7-6 and TRBJ1-5; D is perhaps TRBD1 (5 bases). V lost 5 bases, J lost 8 bases, and 13 bases lay in between. Germline V CDR1 and CDR2: SGHVS, FNYEAQ. The CDR3 loop spans 13 amino acids. CDR3: CASSRGPWEPQHF. The CDR3 region has the DNA TGTGCCAGCAGCCGGGGCCCCTGGGAGCCCCAGCATTTT.

This clonotype has a handful of counts. V gene TRBV18 combines with J gene TRBJ1-4; no clear D gene. Germline-derived CDR1 and CDR2 are KGHSH and LQKENI. The length of the CDR3 is 15 residues. V lost 2 bases and J lost 4, with 11 bases in between. The CDR3 sequence: CASSPTPNYNEKLFF. CDR3 nucleotides: TGTGCCAGCTCACCAACCCCAAACTATAATGAAAAACTGTTTTTT.

V usage is TRBV4-1 and J usage is TRBJ1-5; 8 positions match TRBD1. Germline lookup yields CDR1 MGHRA and CDR2 YSYEKL. Trimming cost V 2 bases and J 6 bases; bases outside gene matches: 6. The CDR3 has 15 amino acids. For the CDR3, the DNA is TGCGCCAGCAGCCAATTGACAGGGGATGGTCAGCCCCAGCATTTT. It codes for CASSQLTGDGQPQHF.

This clonotype was picked up a small number of times. This chain links TRBV28 with TRBJ1-5; D is possibly TRBD1 (6 bases). V was trimmed by 4 bases and J by 3 bases, leaving 10 bases between them. CDR3 length equals 14 residues. Germline assignment: CDR1 MDHEN and CDR2 SYDVKM. CDR3 in DNA: TGTGCCAGCAGTTCAACAGGGTACAATCAGCCCCAGCATTTT. It encodes CASSSTGYNQPQHF. The full variable domain, rest sourced from reference TRBV28 and TRBJ1-5, is DVKVTQSSRYLVKRTGEKVFLECVQDMDHENMFWYRQDPGLGLRLIYFSYDVKMKEKGDIPEGYSVSREKKERFSLILESASTNQTSMYLCASSSTGYNQPQHFGDGTRLSIL.

The chain recombines TRBV6-2 or TRBV6-3 with TRBJ2-7, with D hard to call. CDR3 length: 13 residues. Deletions cut 4 bases from V and 0 bases from J, with 7 bases between. Looked up from germline, CDR1 is MNHEY and CDR2 is SVGEGT. DNA of the CDR3: TGTGCCAGCAGTTTGCAGTTCTCCTACGAGCAGTACTTC. Amino acid sequence: CASSLQFSYEQYF.

The rearrangement links TRBV11-2 to TRBJ1-4; D perhaps matches TRBD1 (5 bases). The CDR3 loop spans 15 amino acids. Trimming left V 2 bases short and J 8 bases short, with 15 bases between. Germline assignment: CDR1 SGHAT and CDR2 FQNNGV. The CDR3 protein is CASSLNGGLEEKLFF. CDR3 DNA sequence: TGTGCCAGCAGCTTAAACGGGGGGTTAGAGGAAAAACTGTTTTTT. Based on the CDR3 plus reference TRBV11-2 and TRBJ1-4, the full variable domain is EAGVAQSPRYKIIEKRQSVAFWCNPISGHATLYWYQQILGQGPKLLIQFQNNGVVDDSQLPKDRFSAERLKGVDSTLKIQPAKLEDSAVYLCASSLNGGLEEKLFFGSGTQLSVL.

This clonotype was counted a few times. The chain has TRBV12-5 and TRBJ1-1; D unresolved. Germline CDR1 and CDR2: LGHNT and FRNRAP. There are 13 residues in the CDR3. Deletions cut 2 bases from V and 5 bases from J, with 9 bases between. The DNA of the CDR3 is TGTGCTAGTGGTTTGAATTCGGGGACTGAAGCTTTCTTT. Encoded protein: CASGLNSGTEAFF. The full variable domain, in which reference TRBV12-5 and TRBJ1-1 provide the parts outside the CDR3, is DARVTQTPRHKVTEMGQEVTMRCQPILGHNTVFWYRQTMMQGLELLAYFRNRAPLDDSGMPKDRFSAEMPDATLATLKIQPSEPRDSAVYFCASGLNSGTEAFFGQGTRLTVV.

This clonotype was detected only a few times. The gene calls are TRBV20-1 and TRBJ2-3; 14 nucleotides align to TRBD2. V gave up 1 base and J gave up 1 base; unmatched junction bases: 4. The CDR3 contains 17 residues. Germline V gives CDR1 DFQATT, CDR2 SNEGSKA (reference sequence). CDR3 sequence: CSARGGTSGGRTDTQYF. Here the CDR3 DNA reads TGCAGTGCTAGAGGAGGGACTAGCGGGGGCCGCACAGATACGCAGTATTTT.

This clonotype was counted a few times. The V gene is TRBV11-3, the J gene TRBJ2-3, with 8 positions matching TRBD2. The germline V gene encodes CDR1 SGHNT and CDR2 YENEEA. The V segment lost 6 bases and the J segment 2 bases; nucleotides outside the gene matches: 7. This CDR3 is built from 15 residues. CDR3 nucleotides: TGTGCCAGCAGTTCGAAGCGGGGGACCACAGATACGCAGTATTTT. As protein: CASSSKRGTTDTQYF.

The rearrangement links TRBV30 to TRBJ2-3, with TRBD1 matching over 7 bases. Germline values: CDR1 GTSNPN, CDR2 SVGIG (reference sequence). This CDR3 has 15 residues. Losses at the gene ends were 2 bases for V and 2 bases for J; bases not matched to a gene: 7. The CDR3 DNA is TGTGCCTGGAGTCACGGGACAGCTAACACAGATACGCAGTATTTT. Amino acid sequence: CAWSHGTANTDTQYF. The variable domain in full, completed from reference TRBV30 and TRBJ2-3, reads SQTIHQWPATLVQPVGSPLSLECTVEGTSNPNLYWYRQAAGRGLQLLFYSVGIGQISSEVPQNLSASRPQDRQFILSSKKLLLSDSGFYLCAWSHGTANTDTQYFGPGTRLTVL.

This clonotype was counted only a few times. V gene TRBV24-1 combines with J gene TRBJ1-5; 7 nucleotides agree with TRBD1. The germline V gene encodes CDR1 KGHDR and CDR2 SFDVKD. The trim removed 0 bases at V and 16 bases at J, leaving 5 bases unmatched. The CDR3 consists of 12 residues. The CDR3 coding sequence is TGTGCCACCAGTGATTTGCCAGGACAGGTACATTTT. Translation gives CATSDLPGQVHF.

This clonotype was seen ten or more times. A much larger clone sits a single nucleotide away, making a read error possible. The chain combines TRBV4-2 with TRBJ2-1; 13 bases match TRBD2. CDR3 length: 15 residues. V trimming: 2 bases; J trimming: 6 bases; junction bases outside the gene matches: 1. Germline V gene data show CDR1 as LGHNA and CDR2 as YNFKEQ. DNA for the CDR3: TGTGCCAGCAGCCAAACTAGCGGGGGGGCCAATGAGCAGTTCTTC. Encoded protein: CASSQTSGGANEQFF.